A single sample is the source of the 3 T cell receptor beta chains below, sequenced in a study of graft-versus-host responses after intestinal transplantation. The protocol was immunoSEQ multiplex PCR, while the TCRdb copy is restricted to in-frame clones and leaves out a portion. The sample has some 27,000 clones, 85% to 95% seen once; the top ten hold 0.5% to 0.65%. The input for sequencing was PBMCs, taken 18 days after transplant. These receptors all stem from a human patient who received an intestinal transplant, so some T cells may come from the graft donor.

The chain is built from TRBV10-2 and TRBJ2-3; 12 bases line up with TRBD2. The germline V gene has CDR1 WSHSY and CDR2 SAAADI. V shed 7 bases and J 3 bases; nucleotides not matched to a gene: 8. The CDR3 totals 16 residues. CDR3 sequence: CASIGLAGGPTDTQYF. In DNA, the CDR3 is TGCGCCAGCATAGGTCTAGCGGGGGGGCCTACAGATACGCAGTATTTT.

This rearrangement joins TRBV12-5 to TRBJ1-2; D is possibly TRBD1 (5 bases). The germline gives CDR1 LGHNT, CDR2 FRNRAP. Trimming took off 2 bases at V and 0 bases at J, with 7 bases between the two ends. The CDR3 has 14 residues. Written as DNA, the CDR3 is TGTGCTAGTGGTTTGCGACAGTCTAACTATGGCTACACCTTC. Its translation is CASGLRQSNYGYTF. The full variable domain, with the rest looked up from reference TRBV12-5 and TRBJ1-2, is DARVTQTPRHKVTEMGQEVTMRCQPILGHNTVFWYRQTMMQGLELLAYFRNRAPLDDSGMPKDRFSAEMPDATLATLKIQPSEPRDSAVYFCASGLRQSNYGYTFGSGTRLTVV.

J is TRBJ2-2 and V is TRBV5-1; D remains ambiguous. The CDR3 consists of 16 residues. Trimming left V 0 bases short and J 1 base short, with 10 bases between. Germline CDR1 reads SGHRS; CDR2 reads YFSETQ. This CDR3 is CASSLVPTENTGELFF. The CDR3 DNA reads TGCGCCAGCAGCTTGGTACCCACCGAGAACACCGGGGAGCTGTTTTTT.